This T cell receptor (beta chain) derives from a study of blood T cells in healthy people across ages. As for the study in general: Researchers report that template switching captured about one barcoded beta molecule per two T cells. Points from the study as a whole: Diversity was estimated from one million T cells, and these estimates were considered underestimates. Expanded clonotype shifts may have been confounded, as the donors had an unknown CMV status.

No fewer than 7 million PBMCs went into each sample. The authors ran a second PCR of about 7 to 11 cycles using a sample-barcoded 5' primer and a J-beta primer mix. TCRdb itself ran the 5' RACE reads through MiXCR, one entry per CDR3 protein. Seen here are around 800,000 distinct CDR3 sequences, 35% to 50% observed once, and the top ten hold 15% to 20%. The CDR3 runs to 14 residues. Trimming removed 5 bases from V and 4 bases from J, with 13 bases in between. As concerns this clonotype: Its antigen is not identified.

The chain recombines TRBV12-3 or TRBV12-4 with TRBJ2-3, with D perhaps TRBD1 (6 bases). This receptor was obtained from an elderly man in good health. Source material: blood. The CDR3 loop is CASSLTGSPDTQYF. CDR3 nucleotides: TGTGCCAGCAGTCTAACAGGGAGCCCAGATACGCAGTATTTT.